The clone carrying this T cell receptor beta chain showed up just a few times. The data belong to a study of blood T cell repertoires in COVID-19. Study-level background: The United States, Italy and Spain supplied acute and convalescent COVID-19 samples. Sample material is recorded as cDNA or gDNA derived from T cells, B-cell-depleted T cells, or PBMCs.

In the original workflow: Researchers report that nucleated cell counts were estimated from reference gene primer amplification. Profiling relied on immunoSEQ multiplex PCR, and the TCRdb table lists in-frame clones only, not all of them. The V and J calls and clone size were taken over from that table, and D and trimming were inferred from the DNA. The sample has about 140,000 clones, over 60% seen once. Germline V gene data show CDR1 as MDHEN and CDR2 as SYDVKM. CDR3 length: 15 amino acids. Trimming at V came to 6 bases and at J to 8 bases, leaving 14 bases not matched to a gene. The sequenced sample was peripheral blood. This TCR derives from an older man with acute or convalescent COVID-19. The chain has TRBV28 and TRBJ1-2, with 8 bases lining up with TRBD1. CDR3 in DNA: TGTGCCAGCAGAGGCTTGGACAGGGACCGGCGAGGCTACACCTTC. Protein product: CASRGLDRDRRGYTF.